One T cell receptor (beta chain) is described in this entry. Its antigen is unidentified. This entry belongs to a study of CXCR3-negative and CXCR3-positive naive CD8 T cells. Phenotypically, naive CD8+ T cells corresponded to CD45RO-CCR7+CD27+CD95-. Germline CDR1 and CDR2: SGHDN and FVKESK. CDR3 length: 14 residues. Through 5' RACE with UMI labels, the TRB cDNA libraries were prepared. TCRdb re-called the 5' RACE reads; one entry per CDR3 protein, DNA not given. The data include roughly 93,000 distinct CDR3 sequences; the top ten clones carry 0.9% to 1.2%. Study-wide results and caveats: Naive subsets were similarly diverse, while memory CD8+ repertoires were much less diverse. Naive CXCR3-positive cells had TRB CDR3s more hydrophobic than those of CXCR3-negative naive cells. Most assays were run on fresh PBMCs (CXCR3 expression partially decreased after cryopreservation).

The chain links TRBV14 to TRBJ2-7; no DNA is available, so the TRBD1 call from TCRdb remains unchecked. This receptor was obtained from a human donor in good health. Some clones in this sample may be carry-over from other donors' samples. The sequenced sample consisted of naive CXCR3+ CD8+ T cells from blood. Subset: CD45RO-CCR7+CD27+CD95- naive CD8+ T cells expressing CXCR3 (TNR3+). The CDR3: CASSQDYGGYEQYF. Complete variable domain (other parts from reference TRBV14 and TRBJ2-7): EAGVTQFPSHSVIEKGQTVTLRCDPISGHDNLYWYRRVMGKEIKFLLHFVKESKQDESGMPNNRFLAERTGGTYSTLKVQPAELEDSGVYFCASSQDYGGYEQYFGPGTRLTVT.